The rows below give T cell receptor beta chains drawn from one sample of a study of blood T cell repertoires in COVID-19. The method was immunoSEQ multiplex PCR; TCRdb's version includes in-frame clones alone and lacks a portion of them. Among roughly 340,000 clones listed, approximately 87% were seen once. Specimen: PBMCs or T cells enriched from blood (not recorded which). The source of these receptors is a man aged 35-49 years in a cohort exposed to, infected with or recovered from COVID-19 (not recorded which). Both conserved end residues are part of each CDR3. The D gene is left open where the match is weak. A clone size is listed for some rows: how often the clone was seen (once, few, many), or a class if it is expanded.

cdr3_nt,cdr3_aa,v_call,j_call,d_call,clone_size
TGTGCCAGCAGTTCCCGGGACAGGGACTACGGGGGCTACACCTTC,CASSSRDRDYGGYTF,TRBV27,TRBJ1-2,TRBD1,once
TGTGCCAGCAGCCAAAGGGGACAGGGGATGAACACTGAAGCTTTCTTT,CASSQRGQGMNTEAFF,TRBV5-8,TRBJ1-1,TRBD1,NA
TGTGCCACCAGCAGTTCGACAGGGGGCAAAAGTAATGAAAAACTGTTTTTT,CATSSSTGGKSNEKLFF,TRBV15,TRBJ1-4,TRBD1,NA
TGTGCCAGCAGCTTACGACAGGGGGATGGGACAGATACGCAGTATTTT,CASSLRQGDGTDTQYF,TRBV11-2,TRBJ2-3,TRBD1,NA
TGCGCCAGCAGCTTGGGACAGGGGAGGTTTCAGCCCCAGCATTTT,CASSLGQGRFQPQHF,TRBV5-1,TRBJ1-5,TRBD1,NA
TGTGCCACCTCCCCCGGGACACAGGCCACAGATACGCAGTATTTT,CATSPGTQATDTQYF,TRBV19,TRBJ2-3,NA,NA
TGTGCCAGCAGCCAAAGACGACAGGGGGATTCACCCCTCCACTTT,CASSQRRQGDSPLHF,TRBV9,TRBJ1-6,TRBD1,NA
TGTGCCACCAGCAGAGGATCTGCAGGACGGGGAGATCAGCCCCAGCATTTT,CATSRGSAGRGDQPQHF,TRBV15,TRBJ1-5,NA,NA
TGTGCCAGCAGCTGGGGACAGGAGCAAAACTATGGCTACACCTTC,CASSWGQEQNYGYTF,TRBV5-4,TRBJ1-2,TRBD1,NA
TGTGCCAGCAGCTCCATAGCGGGACGTTCCTACGAGCAGTACTTC,CASSSIAGRSYEQYF,TRBV7-9,TRBJ2-7,TRBD2,NA
TGTGCCAGCAGTCCGGGACAGGGCTACGAGCAGTACTTC,CASSPGQGYEQYF,TRBV28,TRBJ2-7,TRBD1,NA
TGTGCCAGCAGCTCGGGACAGGCCCCTCAGCCCCAGCATTTT,CASSSGQAPQPQHF,TRBV7-2,TRBJ1-5,TRBD1,NA
TGTGCCACCAGTGATGATACGGGGAACACCGGGGAGCTGTTTTTT,CATSDDTGNTGELFF,TRBV24-1,TRBJ2-2,NA,NA
TGTGCCAGCAGTGAAAAACGGGACATTGGCAATCAGCCCCAGCATTTT,CASSEKRDIGNQPQHF,TRBV2,TRBJ1-5,NA,NA
TGTGCCAGCAGTGAATCCCGGGACAGGGGCTTAGTGATGTTTTTT,CASSESRDRGLVMFF,TRBV25-1,TRBJ1-4,TRBD1,NA
TGCGCCAGCAGCTTGGACAGGGGTTCCTACAATGAGCAGTTCTTC,CASSLDRGSYNEQFF,TRBV5-1,TRBJ2-1,TRBD1,NA
TGTGCCAGCAGTCCGGGACAGGGTATCTATGAGCAGTTCTTC,CASSPGQGIYEQFF,TRBV3-1/TRBV3-2,TRBJ2-1,TRBD1,once
TGTGCCAGCAGCTTAGTGACAGGACCCTATGGCTACACCTTC,CASSLVTGPYGYTF,TRBV7-2,TRBJ1-2,NA,NA
TGTGCCAGTACGGTCCGGCGGGGAGGCAAACGGGACACCATATATTTT,CASTVRRGGKRDTIYF,TRBV19,TRBJ1-3,NA,NA
TGTGCCAGCAGCGTAGGACAGGGGGAAATACCGCAGTATTTT,CASSVGQGEIPQYF,TRBV9,TRBJ2-3,TRBD1,NA
TGTGCCAGCAGCTTACTAGTCCTCCGCAATGAGCAGTTCTTC,CASSLLVLRNEQFF,TRBV7-2,TRBJ2-1,NA,NA
TGCGCCGGCATCAGGACAGGGGATATTGGCAATCAGCCCCAGCATTTT,CAGIRTGDIGNQPQHF,TRBV10-1,TRBJ1-5,TRBD1,NA
TGTGCCTGGATCGGGCAGGGGAATCAGCCCCAGCATTTT,CAWIGQGNQPQHF,TRBV30,TRBJ1-5,NA,once
TGTGCCAGCTCACCAACAGGGGATGGCAATCAGCCCCAGCATTTT,CASSPTGDGNQPQHF,TRBV18,TRBJ1-5,TRBD1,NA
TGTGCCAGCTCACAGGGGGGCAACGAGCAGTACTTC,CASSQGGNEQYF,TRBV11-3,TRBJ2-7,TRBD1,once
TGTGCCAGTAGTACAACAGAAGATGCTAACTATGGCTACACCTTC,CASSTTEDANYGYTF,TRBV19,TRBJ1-2,NA,NA
TGTGCCAGCAGCTTGGAGGGGCGGCGGGAGCAGTTCTTC,CASSLEGRREQFF,TRBV5-4,TRBJ2-1,NA,NA
TGCGCCAGCAGCTCGTTAGCGGACAACAATGAGCAGTTCTTC,CASSSLADNNEQFF,TRBV5-1,TRBJ2-1,NA,NA
TGTGCCAGCAGCTTAGTAGGGCAGGGGGGATACAATGAGCAGTTCTTC,CASSLVGQGGYNEQFF,TRBV7-2,TRBJ2-1,NA,few
TGTGCCAGCAGCCCCTGGGACAGCGCGTTAAGGGGCTACACCTTC,CASSPWDSALRGYTF,TRBV5-5,TRBJ1-2,TRBD1,NA
TGTGCCAGTAGTATGAGCTTGAACACTGAAGCTTTCTTT,CASSMSLNTEAFF,TRBV19,TRBJ1-1,NA,NA
TGTGCCAGCAGCCAGCGGGAGGGCCCCTACGAGCAGTACTTC,CASSQREGPYEQYF,TRBV6-5,TRBJ2-7,TRBD2,NA
TGTGCCAGCAGTCCCGGGACTAGCGGGAGGTACAATGAGCAGTTCTTC,CASSPGTSGRYNEQFF,TRBV7-9,TRBJ2-1,TRBD2,NA
TGTGCCAGCAGCGTAGAGGGGTCAAAAGAGACCCAGTACTTC,CASSVEGSKETQYF,TRBV9,TRBJ2-5,NA,NA
TGCAGCGAAGCGGCAGCTACCTATGGCTACACCTTC,CSEAAATYGYTF,TRBV29-1,TRBJ1-2,NA,NA
TGTGCCATCAGTGATTCAGTAAATCAGCCCCAGCATTTT,CAISDSVNQPQHF,TRBV10-3,TRBJ1-5,NA,NA
TGCGCCAACCGGGACTATATCTACGAGCAGTACTTC,CANRDYIYEQYF,TRBV5-1,TRBJ2-7,TRBD2,NA
TGTGCCTGGACCCCGGGACTACAAGAGACCCAGTACTTC,CAWTPGLQETQYF,TRBV30,TRBJ2-5,TRBD2,NA
TGTGCCAGCAGTAGCCTGAGACAGACTGAAGCTTTCTTT,CASSSLRQTEAFF,TRBV6-5,TRBJ1-1,NA,few
TGTGCCAGCAGTTTAATGACGGGGACAGGGGGCCACGAGCAGTACTTC,CASSLMTGTGGHEQYF,TRBV27,TRBJ2-7,TRBD1,NA
TGTGCCAGCAGCCTGACTAGCGGGAGTGTTTCAGATACGCAGTATTTT,CASSLTSGSVSDTQYF,TRBV5-4,TRBJ2-3,TRBD2,NA
TGCGCCAGCAGCTTGGCACGGGGGAGCTCCTACGAGCAGTACTTC,CASSLARGSSYEQYF,TRBV5-1,TRBJ2-7,NA,NA
TGTGCCAGCAGATCCGGGACAGCTACCTACGAGCAGTACTTC,CASRSGTATYEQYF,TRBV7-8,TRBJ2-7,TRBD1,NA